These 13 T cell receptor beta chains were all obtained from the same sample, sequenced in a study of T cells in Graves' hyperthyroidism and ophthalmopathy. Researchers amplified the TCR beta CDR3 regions from RNA transcripts. Researchers ran a first-round RT-PCR on the TCR CDR3 using the HTBI primer set. TCRdb processed the multiplex PCR reads anew with MiXCR; each CDR3 protein has one entry. The sample records about 98,000 distinct CDR3 sequences, 35% to 45% being singletons. What was sequenced was peripheral blood or thyroid tissue (not recorded which). All receptors come from a woman in her thirties with Graves' hyperthyroidism.

This clonotype turned up a few times. V is TRBV20-1 and J is TRBJ1-2; D might be TRBD1 (5 bases). CDR1 and CDR2 from the germline V gene are DFQATT and SNEGSKA (reference sequence). The CDR3 extends over 14 amino acids. Between the trimmed V and J ends, which lost 5 bases and 8 bases, there was a span of 21 bases. The CDR3 sequence is CSARDPDVPLGYTF. CDR3 DNA: TGCAGTGCTCGGGACCCCGACGTCCCGCTAGGCTACACCTTC.

This clonotype was observed at least ten times. The V and J genes are TRBV7-2 and TRBJ1-5, with 8 bases aligning to TRBD1. This CDR3 is 15 amino acids long. The germline gives CDR1 SGHTA, CDR2 FQGNSA. The junction had 6 bases not matched to a gene; V was cut back by 3 bases and J by 5 bases. CDR3 DNA sequence: TGTGCCAGCAGCTTTGCTGGACAGGGACATCAGCCCCAGCATTTT. This gives the protein CASSFAGQGHQPQHF.

This clonotype was recorded many times. The chain combines TRBV20-1 with TRBJ2-2, with TRBD1 as a possible D gene (5 bases). The CDR3 is made up of 12 amino acids. The ends were cut back, 0 bases at V and 7 bases at J, with 6 bases in the middle. CDR1 is DFQATT, CDR2 SNEGSKA, per germline (reference sequence). CDR3 sequence (DNA): TGCAGTGCTAGAGACCAGGGCGGGGAGCTGTTTTTT. It is translated as CSARDQGGELFF.

The sample holds many counts of this clonotype. The genes are TRBV19 and TRBJ1-5, with D possibly being TRBD1 (6 bases). V dropped 5 bases and J dropped 3 bases, with 14 bases sitting between them. From germline, CDR1 is LNHDA and CDR2 SQIVND (reference sequence). The CDR3 has 15 residues. CDR3 residues: CASSALGQINQPQHF. The CDR3 nucleotides read TGTGCCAGTAGTGCCCTCGGACAGATCAATCAGCCCCAGCATTTT.

The chain links TRBV20-1 to TRBJ2-7, with 11 bases matching TRBD1. This CDR3 has 14 residues. With 6 bases clipped from V and 5 bases from J, the junction kept 9 bases outside the gene matches. CDR1 DFQATT and CDR2 SNEGSKA come from the germline V gene (reference sequence). The CDR3 region is CSARGTGGLHEQYF. The CDR3 DNA follows: TGCAGTGCCAGGGGGACAGGGGGACTCCACGAGCAGTACTTC.

The rearrangement links TRBV25-1 to TRBJ1-5, with D perhaps matching TRBD1 (6 bases). V lost 8 bases and J lost 4, with 12 bases in between. CDR1 is MGHDK and CDR2 is SYGVNS in the germline V gene. The CDR3 covers 13 residues. CDR3 nucleotides: TGTGCCAGCTGGGGGCCGTGGAATCAGCCCCAGCATTTT. Translated, it gives CASWGPWNQPQHF.

With respect to this clonotype: One junction end does not reproduce the germline sequence, and a read error may be involved. V usage is TRBV15 and J usage is TRBJ1-1; weak D call: TRBD1 (6 bases). Per germline, CDR1 LNHNV and CDR2 YYDKDF (reference sequence). CDR3 length: 18 amino acids. This CDR3 is CATSRDRRQEWVNTDAFF. CDR3 nucleotides: TGTGCCACCAGCAGAGACCGGCGACAGGAATGGGTGAACACTGACGCTTTCTTT.

The rearrangement joins TRBV7-2 to TRBJ1-5; 10 nucleotides match TRBD1. With 5 bases clipped from V and 16 bases from J, the junction kept 11 bases outside the gene matches. This CDR3 has 13 amino acids. CDR1 is SGHTA and CDR2 is FQGNSA in the germline V gene. The CDR3 is CASSPHPGQGSHF. The CDR3 bases are TGTGCCAGCAGCCCACACCCGGGACAGGGGTCTCATTTT.

Many counts were recorded for this clonotype. J is TRBJ2-3 and V is TRBV7-8; 11 bases match TRBD2. The CDR3 runs 15 residues. In germline, CDR1 is SGHVS, CDR2 FQNEAQ. Trimming at V came to 4 bases and at J to 2 bases, leaving 2 bases not matched to a gene. As DNA, the CDR3 is TGTGCCAGCAGCTCTAGCGGGAGGAACACAGATACGCAGTATTTT. Translated, it gives CASSSSGRNTDTQYF.

This clonotype is medium-sized (0.01 to 0.1%) within its sample. The V and J genes are TRBV2 and TRBJ2-7, with 8 bases fitting TRBD1. This CDR3 contains 12 residues. Trimming cost V 11 bases and J 7 bases; bases outside gene matches: 10. Per the germline V gene, CDR1 is SNHLY and CDR2 is FYNNEI. The CDR3, as DNA: TGTGCCCAGAGAGCAGGGGGCCTAGAGCAGTACTTC. Translating gives CAQRAGGLEQYF.

This clonotype was seen only a few times. The chain recombines TRBV2 with TRBJ1-3; D gene unclear. In germline, CDR1 is SNHLY, CDR2 FYNNEI. This CDR3 is 11 amino acids long. V lost 7 bases and J 4 bases, leaving 5 bases between the germline ends. The CDR3, as DNA: TGTGCCAGCAAGCAGGGAAACACCATATATTTT. Its translation is CASKQGNTIYF. The whole variable domain, remainder taken from reference TRBV2 and TRBJ1-3, is EPEVTQTPSHQVTQMGQEVILRCVPISNHLYFYWYRQILGQKVEFLVSFYNNEISEKSEIFDDQFSVERPDGSNFTLKIRSTKLEDSAMYFCASKQGNTIYFGEGSWLTVV.

There are many counts of this clonotype. The genes are TRBV4-2 and TRBJ1-4; D is perhaps TRBD1 (5 bases). V lost 2 bases and J 0 bases, leaving 10 bases between the germline ends. The CDR3 is 16 amino acids. Germline CDR1 LGHNA, CDR2 YNFKEQ. DNA of the CDR3: TGTGCCAGCAGCCAAACCCAGGGAACAACTAATGAAAAACTGTTTTTT. Translated, it gives CASSQTQGTTNEKLFF.

This clonotype was detected ten times or more. V gene TRBV9 combines with J gene TRBJ2-7; TRBD1 might be the D (5 bases). Germline V lookup: CDR1 SGDLS, CDR2 YYNGEE. This CDR3 region has 14 residues. Between the trimmed V and J ends, which lost 4 bases and 1 base, there was a span of 12 bases. In nucleotides, the CDR3 is TGTGCCAGCAGCCCCGGACACGCTTCCTACGAGCAGTACTTC. It specifies CASSPGHASYEQYF.